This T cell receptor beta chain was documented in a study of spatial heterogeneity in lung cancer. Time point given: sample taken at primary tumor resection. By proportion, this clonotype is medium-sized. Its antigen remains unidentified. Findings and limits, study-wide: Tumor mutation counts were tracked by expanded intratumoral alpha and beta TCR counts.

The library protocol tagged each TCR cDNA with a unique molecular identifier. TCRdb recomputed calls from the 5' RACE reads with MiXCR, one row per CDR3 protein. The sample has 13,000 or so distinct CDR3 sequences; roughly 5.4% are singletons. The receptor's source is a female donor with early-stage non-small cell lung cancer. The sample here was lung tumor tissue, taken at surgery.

This chain's CDR3 is CASKGMTGANYGYTF. The CDR3 DNA sequence: TGCGCCAGCAAGGGAATGACAGGAGCTAACTATGGCTACACCTTC. This chain uses TRBV10-2 with TRBJ1-2; D might be TRBD1 (6 bases). Trimming left V 7 bases short and J 0 bases short, with 15 bases between. Per the germline V gene, CDR1 is WSHSY and CDR2 is SAAADI. The length of the CDR3 is 15 residues.